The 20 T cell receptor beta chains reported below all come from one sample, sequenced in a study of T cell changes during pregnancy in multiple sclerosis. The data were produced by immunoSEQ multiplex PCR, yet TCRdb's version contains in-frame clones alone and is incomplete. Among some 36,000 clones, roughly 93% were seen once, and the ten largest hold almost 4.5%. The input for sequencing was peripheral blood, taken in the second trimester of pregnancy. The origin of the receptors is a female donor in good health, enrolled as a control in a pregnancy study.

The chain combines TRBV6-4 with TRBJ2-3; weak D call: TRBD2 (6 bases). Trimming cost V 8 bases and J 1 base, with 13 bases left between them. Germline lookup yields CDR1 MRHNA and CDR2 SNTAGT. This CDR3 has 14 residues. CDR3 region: CASSGGEGTDTQYF. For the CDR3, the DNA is TGTGCCAGCTCCGGTGGGGAGGGCACAGATACGCAGTATTTT.

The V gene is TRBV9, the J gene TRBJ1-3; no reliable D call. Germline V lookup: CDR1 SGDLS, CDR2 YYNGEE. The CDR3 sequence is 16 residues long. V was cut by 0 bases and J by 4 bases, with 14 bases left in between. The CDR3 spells CASSVGPPGLGNTIYF. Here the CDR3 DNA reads TGTGCCAGCAGCGTAGGTCCGCCGGGGTTGGGAAACACCATATATTTT. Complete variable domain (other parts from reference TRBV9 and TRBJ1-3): DSGVTQTPKHLITATGQRVTLRCSPRSGDLSVYWYQQSLDQGLQFLIQYYNGEERAKGNILERFSAQQFPDLHSELNLSSLELGDSALYFCASSVGPPGLGNTIYFGEGSWLTVV.

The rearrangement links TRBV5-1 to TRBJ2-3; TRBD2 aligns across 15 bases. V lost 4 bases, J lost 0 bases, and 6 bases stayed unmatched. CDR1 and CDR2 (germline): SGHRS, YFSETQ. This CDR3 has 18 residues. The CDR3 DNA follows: TGCGCCAGCAGCCCTGGACTAGCGGGGGGGTACAGCACAGATACGCAGTATTTT. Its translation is CASSPGLAGGYSTDTQYF. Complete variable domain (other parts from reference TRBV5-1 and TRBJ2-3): KAGVTQTPRYLIKTRGQQVTLSCSPISGHRSVSWYQQTPGQGLQFLFEYFSETQRNKGNFPGRFSGRQFSNSRSEMNVSTLELGDSALYLCASSPGLAGGYSTDTQYFGPGTRLTVL.

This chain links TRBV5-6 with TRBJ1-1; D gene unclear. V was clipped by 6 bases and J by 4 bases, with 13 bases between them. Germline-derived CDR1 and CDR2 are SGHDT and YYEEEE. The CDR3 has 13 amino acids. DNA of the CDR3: TGTGCCAGCAACACTGACACGGCCACTGAAGCTTTCTTT. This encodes CASNTDTATEAFF. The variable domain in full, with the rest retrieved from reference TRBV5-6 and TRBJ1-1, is DAGVTQSPTHLIKTRGQQVTLRCSPKSGHDTVSWYQQALGQGPQFIFQYYEEEERQRGNFPDRFSGHQFPNYSSELNVNALLLGDSALYLCASNTDTATEAFFGQGTRLTVV.

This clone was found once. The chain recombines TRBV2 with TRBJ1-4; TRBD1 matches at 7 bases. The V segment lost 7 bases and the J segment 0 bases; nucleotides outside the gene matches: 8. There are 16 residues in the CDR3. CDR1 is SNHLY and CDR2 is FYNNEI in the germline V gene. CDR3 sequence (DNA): TGTGCCAGCAATGACAGGGATTATACAACTAATGAAAAACTGTTTTTT. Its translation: CASNDRDYTTNEKLFF.

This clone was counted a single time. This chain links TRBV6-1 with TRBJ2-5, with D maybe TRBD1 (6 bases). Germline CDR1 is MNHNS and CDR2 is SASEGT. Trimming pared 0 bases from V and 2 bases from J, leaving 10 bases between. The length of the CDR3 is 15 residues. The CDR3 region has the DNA TGTGCCAGCAGTGAAGCAGCAGGGGCACAAGAGACCCAGTACTTC. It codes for CASSEAAGAQETQYF.

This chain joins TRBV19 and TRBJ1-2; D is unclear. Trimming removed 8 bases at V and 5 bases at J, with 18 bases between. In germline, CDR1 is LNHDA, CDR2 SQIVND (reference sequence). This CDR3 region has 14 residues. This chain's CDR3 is CASLRRGVGYGYTF. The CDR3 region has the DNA TGTGCCAGTCTAAGACGCGGGGTCGGGTATGGCTACACCTTC.

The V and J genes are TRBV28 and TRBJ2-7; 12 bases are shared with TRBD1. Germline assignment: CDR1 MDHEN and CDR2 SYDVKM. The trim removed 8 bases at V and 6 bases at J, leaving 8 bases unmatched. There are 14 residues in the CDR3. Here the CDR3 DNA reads TGTGCCAGCGAACCCCGGGACAGGGGGCTCGAGCAGTACTTC. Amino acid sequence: CASEPRDRGLEQYF. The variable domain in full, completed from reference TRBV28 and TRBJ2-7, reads DVKVTQSSRYLVKRTGEKVFLECVQDMDHENMFWYRQDPGLGLRLIYFSYDVKMKEKGDIPEGYSVSREKKERFSLILESASTNQTSMYLCASEPRDRGLEQYFGPGTRLTVT.

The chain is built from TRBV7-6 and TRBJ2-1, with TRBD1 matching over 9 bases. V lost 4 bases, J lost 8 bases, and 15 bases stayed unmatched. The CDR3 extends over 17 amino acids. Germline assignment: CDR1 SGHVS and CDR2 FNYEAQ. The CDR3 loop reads CASSSGPGQGNFYEQFF. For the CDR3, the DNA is TGTGCCAGCAGCTCTGGGCCGGGACAGGGTAATTTTTATGAGCAGTTCTTC.

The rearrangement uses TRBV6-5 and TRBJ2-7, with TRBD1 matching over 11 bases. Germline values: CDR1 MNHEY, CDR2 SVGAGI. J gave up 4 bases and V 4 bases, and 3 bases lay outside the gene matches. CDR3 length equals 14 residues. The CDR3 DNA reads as TGTGCCAGCAGTTTGGACAGGGGGCAGTACGAGCAGTACTTC. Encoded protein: CASSLDRGQYEQYF.

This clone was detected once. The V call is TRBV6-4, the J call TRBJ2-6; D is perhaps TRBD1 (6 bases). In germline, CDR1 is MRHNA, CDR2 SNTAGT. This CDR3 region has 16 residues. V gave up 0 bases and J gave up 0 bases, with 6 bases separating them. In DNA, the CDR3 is TGTGCCAGCAGTGACTCGGGACACTCTGGGGCCAACGTCCTGACTTTC. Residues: CASSDSGHSGANVLTF.

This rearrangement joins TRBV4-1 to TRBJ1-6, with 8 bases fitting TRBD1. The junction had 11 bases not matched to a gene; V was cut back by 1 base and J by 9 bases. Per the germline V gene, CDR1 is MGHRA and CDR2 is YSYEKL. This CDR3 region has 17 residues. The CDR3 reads CASSQVRAGTGGSPLHF. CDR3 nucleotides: TGCGCCAGCAGCCAAGTACGCGCCGGGACAGGTGGTTCACCCCTCCACTTT.

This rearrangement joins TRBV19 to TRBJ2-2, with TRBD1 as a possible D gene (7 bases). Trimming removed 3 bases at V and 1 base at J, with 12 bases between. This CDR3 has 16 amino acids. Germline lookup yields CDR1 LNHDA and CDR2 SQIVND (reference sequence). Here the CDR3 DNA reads TGTGCCAGTAGTATCGGGGGACAGATGAACACCGGGGAGCTGTTTTTT. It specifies CASSIGGQMNTGELFF.

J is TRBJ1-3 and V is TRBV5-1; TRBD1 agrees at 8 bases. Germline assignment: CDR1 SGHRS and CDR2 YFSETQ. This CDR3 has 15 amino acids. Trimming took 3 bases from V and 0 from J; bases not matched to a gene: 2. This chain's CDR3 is CASSWDRSSGNTIYF. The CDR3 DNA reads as TGCGCCAGCAGCTGGGACAGGAGCTCTGGAAACACCATATATTTT.

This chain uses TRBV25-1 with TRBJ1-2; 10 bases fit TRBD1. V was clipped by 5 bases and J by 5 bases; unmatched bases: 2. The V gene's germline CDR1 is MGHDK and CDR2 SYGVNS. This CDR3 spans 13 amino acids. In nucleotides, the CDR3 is TGTGCCAGCAGTACGGGACAGGGGTATGGCTACACCTTC. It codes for CASSTGQGYGYTF.

The CDR3 DNA is TGCGCCAGCAGTTTAGCCGGCGCTGGGGCCAACGTCCTGACTTTC. It is translated as CASSLAGAGANVLTF. The V gene is TRBV5-1, the J gene TRBJ2-6; no definite D call. CDR1 and CDR2 (germline): SGHRS, YFSETQ. V was pared by 5 bases and J by 2 bases, with 11 bases between. This CDR3 comprises 15 residues.

The CDR3 bases are TGTGCCATCAGTGGGGGACAGGGCAATGAGCAGTTCTTC. The encoded protein is CAISGGQGNEQFF. The chain joins TRBV10-3 to TRBJ2-1; 9 nucleotides agree with TRBD1. The CDR3 totals 13 residues. CDR1 is ENHRY and CDR2 is SYGVKD in the germline V gene. The trim removed 4 bases at V and 6 bases at J, leaving 1 base unmatched.

The chain's CDR3 is CASKGQGLVHTQYF. Written as DNA, the CDR3 is TGTGCCAGCAAGGGACAGGGGCTTGTACATACGCAGTATTTT. This sequence joins TRBV28 and TRBJ2-3; 10 positions agree with TRBD1. Germline loops: CDR1 MDHEN, CDR2 SYDVKM. J was trimmed by 7 bases and V by 7 bases; bases with no gene match: 8. CDR3 length: 14 residues.

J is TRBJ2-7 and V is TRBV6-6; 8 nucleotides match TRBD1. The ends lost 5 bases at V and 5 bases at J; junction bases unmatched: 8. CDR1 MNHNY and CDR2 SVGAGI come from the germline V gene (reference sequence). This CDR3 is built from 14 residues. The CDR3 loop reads CASSTNRGWNEQYF. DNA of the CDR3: TGTGCCAGCAGTACAAACAGGGGGTGGAACGAGCAGTACTTC.

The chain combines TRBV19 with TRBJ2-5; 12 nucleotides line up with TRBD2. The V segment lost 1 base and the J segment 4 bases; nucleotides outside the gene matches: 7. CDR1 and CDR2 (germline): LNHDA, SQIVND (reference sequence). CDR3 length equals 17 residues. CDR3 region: CASSIASSGRVGETQYF. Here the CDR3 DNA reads TGTGCCAGTAGTATAGCCTCTAGCGGGAGGGTGGGAGAGACCCAGTACTTC. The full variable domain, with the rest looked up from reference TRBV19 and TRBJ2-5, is DGGITQSPKYLFRKEGQNVTLSCEQNLNHDAMYWYRQDPGQGLRLIYYSQIVNDFQKGDIAEGYSVSREKKESFPLTVTSAQKNPTAFYLCASSIASSGRVGETQYFGPGTRLLVL.